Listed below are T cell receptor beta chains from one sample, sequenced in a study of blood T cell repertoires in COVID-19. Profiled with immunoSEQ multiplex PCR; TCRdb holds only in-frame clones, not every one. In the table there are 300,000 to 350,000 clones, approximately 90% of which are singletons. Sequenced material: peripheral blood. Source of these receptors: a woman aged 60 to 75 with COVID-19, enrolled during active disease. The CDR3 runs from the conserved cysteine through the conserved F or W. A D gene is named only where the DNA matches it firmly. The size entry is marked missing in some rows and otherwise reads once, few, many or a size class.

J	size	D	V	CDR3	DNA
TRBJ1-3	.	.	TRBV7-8	CASIDTSSGNTIYF	TGTGCCAGCATCGATACCAGCTCTGGAAACACCATATATTTT
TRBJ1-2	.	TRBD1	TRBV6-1	CASSASVRDSLYGYTF	TGTGCCAGCAGTGCGTCCGTCCGGGACAGCTTATATGGCTACACCTTC
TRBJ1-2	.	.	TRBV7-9	CASSLAREDYGYTF	TGTGCCAGCAGCTTAGCGCGGGAGGACTATGGCTACACCTTC
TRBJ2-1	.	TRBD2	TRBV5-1	CASSPVLAGGILSGNEQFF	TGCGCCAGCAGCCCCGTCCTAGCGGGGGGGATCCTTTCCGGCAATGAGCAGTTCTTC
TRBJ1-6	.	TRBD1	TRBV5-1	CASSLATTGAGSPLHF	TGCGCCAGCAGCTTGGCCACGACAGGGGCCGGGTCACCCCTCCACTTT
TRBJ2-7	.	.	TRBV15	CATSRGQDTYEQYF	TGTGCCACCAGCAGAGGACAGGATACTTACGAGCAGTACTTC
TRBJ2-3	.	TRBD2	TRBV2	CASGTSGVSTDTQYF	TGTGCCAGCGGGACTAGCGGGGTGAGCACAGATACGCAGTATTTT
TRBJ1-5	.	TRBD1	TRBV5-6	CASSLQGALEPQHF	TGTGCCAGCAGCTTACAGGGGGCCTTAGAGCCCCAGCATTTT
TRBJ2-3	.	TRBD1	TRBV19	CASSGMQGADTQYF	TGTGCCAGTAGTGGAATGCAGGGGGCAGATACGCAGTATTTT
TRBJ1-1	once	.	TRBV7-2	CASSLTQGFTEAFF	TGTGCCAGCAGCTTAACACAGGGCTTCACTGAAGCTTTCTTT
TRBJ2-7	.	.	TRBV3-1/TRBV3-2	CASSQGGGGAYEQYF	TGTGCCAGCAGCCAAGGGGGTGGAGGAGCCTACGAGCAGTACTTC
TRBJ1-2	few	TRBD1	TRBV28	CASSPPGQGYGYTF	TGTGCCAGCAGTCCACCGGGACAGGGCTATGGCTACACCTTC
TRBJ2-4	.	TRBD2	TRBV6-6	CASVPSGLAKNIQYF	TGTGCCAGCGTCCCTAGCGGCCTAGCCAAAAACATTCAGTACTTC
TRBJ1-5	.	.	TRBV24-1	CATSDGYREVVTQPQHF	TGTGCCACCAGTGATGGCTACAGGGAAGTTGTAACGCAGCCCCAGCATTTT
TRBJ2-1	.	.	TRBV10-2	CASRGSPGGGADEQFF	TGCGCCAGCCGAGGATCCCCCGGTGGGGGGGCCGACGAGCAGTTCTTC
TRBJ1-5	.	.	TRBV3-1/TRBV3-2	CASSQDRELGSNQPQHF	TGTGCCAGCAGCCAAGACAGGGAACTTGGTAGCAATCAGCCCCAGCATTTT
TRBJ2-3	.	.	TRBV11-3	CASSKGVDTQYF	TGTGCCAGCAGCAAAGGGGTAGATACGCAGTATTTT
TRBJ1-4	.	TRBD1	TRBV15	CATSRDITGGLGEKLFF	TGTGCCACCAGCAGAGATATAACAGGGGGTTTGGGGGAAAAACTGTTTTTT
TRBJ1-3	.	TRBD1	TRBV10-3	CAISGTGGGRAINTIYF	TGTGCCATCAGTGGGACAGGGGGCGGGCGGGCTATAAACACCATATATTTT
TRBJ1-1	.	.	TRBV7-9	CASSLQGMNTEAFF	TGTGCCAGCAGCCTACAGGGCATGAACACTGAAGCTTTCTTT
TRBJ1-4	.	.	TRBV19	CASATMGLNEKLFF	TGTGCCAGCGCCACGATGGGACTTAATGAAAAACTGTTTTTT
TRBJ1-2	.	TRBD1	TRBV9	CASSGVGRGAYGYTF	TGTGCCAGCAGCGGAGTGGGCAGGGGGGCCTATGGCTACACCTTC
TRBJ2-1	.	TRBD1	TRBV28	CASSLTGQGRNEQFF	TGTGCCAGCAGTTTAACCGGACAGGGGAGAAATGAGCAGTTCTTC
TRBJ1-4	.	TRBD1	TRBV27	CASGDRGLFNEKLFF	TGTGCCAGCGGGGACAGGGGGCTGTTTAATGAAAAACTGTTTTTT
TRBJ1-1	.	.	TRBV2	CASPQADGNTEAFF	TGTGCCAGCCCTCAGGCCGACGGTAACACTGAAGCTTTCTTT
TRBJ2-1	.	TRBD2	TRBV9	CASSEAGGGNEQFF	TGTGCCAGCAGCGAAGCGGGGGGTGGGAATGAGCAGTTCTTC
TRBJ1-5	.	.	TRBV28	CASSLSLQPQHF	TGTGCCAGCAGTTTGTCTCTTCAGCCCCAGCATTTT
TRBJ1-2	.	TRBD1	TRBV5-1	CASSAYLDRPSNYGYTF	TGCGCCAGCAGCGCATATTTGGACAGGCCAAGTAACTATGGCTACACCTTC
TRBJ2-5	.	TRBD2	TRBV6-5	CASSYHLAGAQETQYF	TGTGCCAGCAGTTACCACCTAGCGGGGGCCCAAGAGACCCAGTACTTC
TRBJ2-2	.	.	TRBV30	CAWTSAVGELFF	TGTGCCTGGACCTCCGCAGTCGGGGAGCTGTTTTTT
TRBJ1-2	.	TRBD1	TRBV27	CASSFATGGFLTTF	TGTGCCAGCAGTTTCGCGACAGGGGGCTTCTTAACGACCTTC
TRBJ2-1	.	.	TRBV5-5	CASSLGGPTYNEQFF	TGTGCCAGCAGCTTAGGAGGACCAACCTACAATGAGCAGTTCTTC
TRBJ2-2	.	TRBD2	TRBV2	CASSASGVNIPGELFF	TGTGCCAGCAGCGCTAGCGGGGTGAACATCCCCGGGGAGCTGTTTTTT
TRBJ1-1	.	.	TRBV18	CASSPLNAENTEAFF	TGTGCCAGCTCACCACTGAACGCAGAAAACACTGAAGCTTTCTTT
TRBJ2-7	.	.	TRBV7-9	CASSSQTVYEQYF	TGTGCCAGCAGCTCACAGACCGTCTACGAGCAGTACTTC
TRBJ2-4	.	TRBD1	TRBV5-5	CASSSLRDSQYF	TGTGCCAGCAGCTCATTACGGGACAGTCAGTACTTC
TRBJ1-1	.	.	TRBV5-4	CASSQTRMNTEAFF	TGTGCCAGCAGCCAAACACGTATGAACACTGAAGCTTTCTTT
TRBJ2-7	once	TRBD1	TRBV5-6	CASSPRGTGGTYEQYF	TGTGCCAGCAGCCCACGGGGGACAGGGGGGACCTACGAGCAGTACTTC
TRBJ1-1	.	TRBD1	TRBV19	CASSEDRGDTEAFF	TGTGCCAGTAGTGAGGACAGGGGTGACACTGAAGCTTTCTTT
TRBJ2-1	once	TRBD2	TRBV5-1	CASSHTSGVYNEQFF	TGCGCCAGCAGCCACACTAGCGGGGTATACAATGAGCAGTTCTTC
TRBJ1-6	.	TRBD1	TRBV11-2	CASSFSGQVSTSYNSPLHF	TGTGCCAGCAGCTTCTCGGGACAGGTCTCTACCTCCTATAATTCACCCCTCCACTTT
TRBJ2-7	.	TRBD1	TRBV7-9	CASSSQGTGLGLGQYF	TGTGCCAGCAGCTCCCAGGGGACAGGGTTAGGCCTGGGGCAGTACTTC
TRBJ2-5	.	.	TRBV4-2	CASSQAWRGQETQYF	TGTGCCAGCAGCCAAGCGTGGCGGGGACAAGAGACCCAGTACTTC
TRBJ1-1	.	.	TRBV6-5	CASITLRFGNTEAFF	TGTGCCAGCATTACCTTGAGGTTCGGGAACACTGAAGCTTTCTTT
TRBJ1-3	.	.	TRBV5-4	CASSLGQHTGNTIYF	TGTGCCAGCAGCTTGGGACAGCATACTGGAAACACCATATATTTT
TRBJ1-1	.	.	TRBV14	CASSQWEGQSAFF	TGTGCCAGCAGCCAATGGGAGGGACAATCGGCTTTCTTT
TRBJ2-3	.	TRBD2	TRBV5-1	CASSLAGGLTDTQYF	TGCGCCAGCAGCTTAGCGGGGGGCTTGACAGATACGCAGTATTTT
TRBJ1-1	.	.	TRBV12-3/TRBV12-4	CASSSQGYTEAFF	TGTGCCAGCAGTTCTCAGGGGTACACTGAAGCTTTCTTT
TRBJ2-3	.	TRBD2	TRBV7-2	CASTLGLAVNTQYF	TGTGCCAGCACCCTGGGACTAGCTGTTAATACGCAGTATTTT
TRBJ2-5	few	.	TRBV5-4	CASSFMHEETQYF	TGTGCCAGCAGCTTCATGCATGAGGAGACCCAGTACTTC
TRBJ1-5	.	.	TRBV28	CASRDRSQPQHF	TGTGCCAGCAGAGACAGGTCTCAGCCCCAGCATTTT
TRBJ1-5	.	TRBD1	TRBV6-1	CASSEWQGARGQPQHF	TGTGCCAGCAGTGAATGGCAGGGGGCGCGCGGTCAGCCCCAGCATTTT
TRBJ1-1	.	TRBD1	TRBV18	CASSPLSAGQSNTEAFF	TGTGCCAGCTCACCGTTATCGGCGGGACAGTCGAACACTGAAGCTTTCTTT
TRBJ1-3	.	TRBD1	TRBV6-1	CASRRDRGGRNTIYF	TGTGCCAGCAGACGGGACAGGGGAGGTCGAAACACCATATATTTT
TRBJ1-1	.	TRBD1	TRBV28	CASSTTGGVTEAFF	TGTGCCAGCAGTACGACAGGGGGGGTCACTGAAGCTTTCTTT
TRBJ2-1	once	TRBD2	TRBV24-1	CATSSASGGRDEQFF	TGTGCCACCTCCTCGGCAAGCGGGGGGCGGGATGAGCAGTTCTTC
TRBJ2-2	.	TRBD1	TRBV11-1	CASSWDRATGELFF	TGTGCCAGCAGTTGGGACAGGGCCACCGGGGAGCTGTTTTTT